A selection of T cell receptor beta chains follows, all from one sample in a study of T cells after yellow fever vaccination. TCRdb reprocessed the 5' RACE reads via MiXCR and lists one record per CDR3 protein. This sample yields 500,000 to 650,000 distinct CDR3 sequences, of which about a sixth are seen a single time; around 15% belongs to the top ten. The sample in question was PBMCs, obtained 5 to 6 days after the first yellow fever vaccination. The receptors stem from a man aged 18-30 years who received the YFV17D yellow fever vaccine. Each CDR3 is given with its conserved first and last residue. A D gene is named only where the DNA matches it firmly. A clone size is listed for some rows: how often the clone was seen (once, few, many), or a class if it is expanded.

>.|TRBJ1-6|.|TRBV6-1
CASAFTGPGSPLHF
TGTGCCAGCGCGTTCACAGGTCCCGGTTCACCCCTCCACTTT
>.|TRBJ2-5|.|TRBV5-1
CASSLEGPRRLETQYF
TGCGCCAGCAGCTTGGAAGGACCACGGAGGTTAGAGACCCAGTACTTC
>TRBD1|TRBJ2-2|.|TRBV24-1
CATRDRLAGELFF
TGTGCCACCAGGGACAGGCTAGCCGGGGAGCTGTTTTTT
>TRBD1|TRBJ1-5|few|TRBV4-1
CASSQAGQVASQPQHF
TGCGCCAGCAGCCAAGCCGGACAGGTAGCGTCCCAGCCCCAGCATTTT
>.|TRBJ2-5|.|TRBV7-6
CASREGRGETQYF
TGTGCCAGCAGGGAGGGCCGAGGAGAGACCCAGTACTTC
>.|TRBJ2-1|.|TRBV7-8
CASSLGQLNEQFF
TGTGCCAGCAGCTTAGGACAGCTCAATGAGCAGTTCTTC
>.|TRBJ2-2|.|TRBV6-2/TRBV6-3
CASSYSSKTGELFF
TGTGCCAGCAGTTATAGTTCAAAGACCGGGGAGCTGTTTTTT
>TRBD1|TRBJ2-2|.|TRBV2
CASSTGGAGGELFF
TGTGCCAGCAGCACAGGGGGCGCGGGCGGGGAGCTGTTCTTT
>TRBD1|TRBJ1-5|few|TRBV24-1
CATSGRGLQPQHF
TGTGCCACCAGTGGCAGGGGGCTTCAGCCCCAGCATTTT
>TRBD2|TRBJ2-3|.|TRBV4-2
CASSQPGTSYPDTQYF
TGTGCCAGCAGCCAGCCCGGGACTAGCTACCCAGATACGCAGTATTTT